The 4 T cell receptor beta chains reported below all come from one sample, sequenced in a study of identical twins. TCRdb analysed the 5' RACE reads with MiXCR anew, one entry per CDR3 protein. This table holds a few hundred thousand distinct CDR3 sequences, 9% to 10% found once. This sample also belongs to another study, concerning yellow fever vaccine responses in identical twins.

Sequenced sample: PBMCs. The receptors come from a woman between 18 and 29 years old in good health.

This clonotype was picked up many times. The chain couples TRBV5-1 to TRBJ2-5; TRBD1 matches at 9 bases. After removal of 2 bases from V and 4 bases from J, the junction contained 9 bases not matched to a gene. The CDR3 length is 16 residues. Germline V CDR1 and CDR2: SGHRS, YFSETQ. Here the CDR3 DNA reads TGCGCCAGCAGCTTCGACCCCGGGACAGGGTCAGAGACCCAGTACTTC. It codes for CASSFDPGTGSETQYF. The whole variable domain, remainder taken from reference TRBV5-1 and TRBJ2-5, is KAGVTQTPRYLIKTRGQQVTLSCSPISGHRSVSWYQQTPGQGLQFLFEYFSETQRNKGNFPGRFSGRQFSNSRSEMNVSTLELGDSALYLCASSFDPGTGSETQYFGPGTRLLVL.

This clonotype was seen only a few times. The V gene is TRBV20-1, the J gene TRBJ2-4; D possibly corresponds to TRBD2 (6 bases). V was cut by 0 bases and J by 3 bases, with 15 bases left in between. The CDR3 spans 16 residues. CDR1 is DFQATT, CDR2 SNEGSKA, per germline (reference sequence). The CDR3 nucleotides are TGCAGTGCTAGAGATTTCCGGGGGATGGACAAAAACATTCAGTACTTC. It translates to CSARDFRGMDKNIQYF.

This clonotype was observed a handful of times. The V call is TRBV12-3 or TRBV12-4, the J call TRBJ2-5; D tentatively fits TRBD1 or TRBD2 (5 bases each). The CDR3 is 14 amino acids. V gave up 6 bases and J gave up 5 bases, with 16 bases separating them. For the CDR3, the DNA is TGTGCCAGCAGCCCCAAGGGATGGGGGGAGACCCAGTACTTC. The encoded protein is CASSPKGWGETQYF.

Ten or more counts support this clonotype. The rearrangement joins TRBV12-3 or TRBV12-4 to TRBJ1-2; D might be TRBD1 (5 bases). V was clipped by 3 bases and J by 6 bases, with 14 bases between them. This CDR3 region has 14 residues. The CDR3 protein is CASSFSSGGHGYTF. As DNA, the CDR3 is TGTGCCAGCAGTTTTAGCAGCGGGGGACATGGCTACACCTTC.